The following is a TCR beta chain sequence with its context. Per germline, CDR1 SGHNT and CDR2 YYREEE (reference sequence). The CDR3 covers 15 residues. V lost 3 bases and J 2 bases, leaving 14 bases between the germline ends. Original data processing: Amplification of reference gene primers provided the estimated nucleated cell counts. Libraries were prepared by immunoSEQ multiplex PCR; TCRdb keeps only in-frame clonotypes and omits some of them. V and J calls and clone size are copied from that table; D and trimming were computed from the DNA. Here the sample spans under 450,000 clones, 75% to 90% being singletons. The sample is drawn from a study of blood T cell repertoires in COVID-19.

This receptor was identified in a woman aged 60 to 75 with COVID-19, enrolled during active disease. The V call is TRBV5-4, the J call TRBJ1-1; no reliable D call. Sequencing was performed on peripheral blood. As DNA, the CDR3 is TGTGCCAGCAGCTCCACACTAAGTCTAAACACTGAAGCTTTCTTT. It yields the protein CASSSTLSLNTEAFF.